This TCR beta chain comes out of a study of a mutant IDH1 vaccine in newly diagnosed glioma (dated by TCRdb to the early 2020s). Background for the entire study: Patients received eight vaccinations in weeks 1, 3, 5, 7, 11, 15, 19 and 23, corresponding to visits V03 through V10. Peripheral blood was drawn at six visits: V03 (baseline), V05, V07, V10, V12 and V13. Of the approximately 35 treated patients, approximately 62% were male and around 40% were female, and a mean age of roughly 37 years was recorded. For exploratory analyses, under 30 treated patients had longitudinal TCRB deep sequencing done wherever samples were available. Before enrollment, patients had received standard therapy of radiotherapy alone, temozolomide alone, or radiochemotherapy with temozolomide; most received the combination. Vaccination began 4-6 weeks after radiotherapy alone, or alongside temozolomide cycles in the chemotherapy-containing groups.

The sample's time point label, in plain terms: week 23, last vaccination. A 20-mer mutant IDH1 peptide at 300 micrograms in Montanide made up each vaccine dose, which was injected subcutaneously together with topical imiquimod. Newly diagnosed WHO grade 3 or 4 IDH1-mutant astrocytomas showing loss of nuclear ATRX were present in the donors. The samples were drawn from NOA16, a multicentre, single-arm, open-label phase I trial in Germany that tested a mutant IDH1 peptide vaccine in humans for the first time. Genomic DNA for TCRB sequencing was extracted from EDTA blood using the DNeasy Blood and Tissue Kit. The germline V gene gives CDR1 as SGHRS and CDR2 as YFSETQ. CDR3 length: 13 amino acids, cysteine to phenylalanine. Of the read, only the CDR3 DNA is kept; its 39 bases are in frame from base 1. The trim is 3 bases for V and 1 base for J, with a gap of 7 bases between the germline ends. General findings and caveats noted by the study authors: Pseudoprogression seemed to be unrelated to changes in the top peripheral T cell clonotypes found by TCRB sequencing. According to the authors, sample limitations meant that analyses of patient blood samples could not be reproduced. Across multiple MHC alleles, vaccine-induced immune responses were seen in around 93% of patients. Selection of PBMC samples for TCRB deep sequencing was based on availability.

The protocol used for the library was the immunoSEQ multiplex PCR assay. Rearranged TCR beta chain sequences were amplified using the hsTCRB Kit according to the manufacturer's protocol. An Illumina MiSeq was used to sequence the TCRB libraries. The authors' pipeline ran thus. Demultiplexing, trimming and gene mapping were performed with the kit vendor's proprietary platform. TCRdb took over this immuneACCESS table, retaining in-frame rearrangements with V and J assigned. Such tables are incomplete; in checked studies, under half of the missing clones stem from an unresolved V gene, and the remainder is unexplained. V, J and clone size were drawn from that table, and D and trimming were deduced from the DNA. This sample lists 88,000 or so clones; approximately 85% were detected once. The ten largest clones take up 2% to 2.5% of the sample. Worth noting for this clone: The target of this receptor is not known. One base away there is no much larger clone; base qualities are not given.

The chain links TRBV5-1 with TRBJ1-1, with the identity of the D gene unclear. The source of this sequence is a man aged 25 to 40 with glioma. Some clones in this sample may be carry-over from other donors' samples. The sample here was PBMCs, taken from a glioma patient whose treatment included an IDH1 peptide vaccine. The CDR3 region reads CASSSHQNTEAFF. The sequence in DNA is TGCGCCAGCAGCTCTCATCAGAACACTGAAGCTTTCTTT.